This T cell receptor beta chain was captured by sequencing in a study of T cells in Graves' hyperthyroidism and ophthalmopathy. Whole-study context: Peripheral blood was obtained at initial diagnosis, preceding any treatment.

These patients, aged 18 to 65, had recently diagnosed hyperthyroidism lasting under 2 months. Authors of the study amplified TCR beta CDR3 regions from RNA transcripts. A first-round RT-PCR of the TCR CDR3 used the HTBI primer set. TCRdb re-analysed the multiplex PCR reads in MiXCR, keeping a single row per CDR3 protein. The table has hundreds of thousands of distinct CDR3 sequences, roughly 37% seen once. As to this clonotype: Its antigen is as yet unknown.

General study results and limits: Most thyroid clonotypes that were expanded above 0.001 also turned up in blood.

The sample comprised blood. The clonotype was recovered from a man younger than 35 with Graves' hyperthyroidism.

The CDR3 reads CASSKTGPHQPQHF. Here the CDR3 DNA reads TGTGCCAGCAGCAAGACAGGGCCGCACCAGCCCCAGCATTTT. This rearrangement joins TRBV7-2 to TRBJ1-5; 7 nucleotides line up with TRBD1. The ends lost 5 bases at V and 7 bases at J; junction bases unmatched: 8. The CDR3 extends over 14 amino acids. The germline V gene encodes CDR1 SGHTA and CDR2 FQGNSA.